This note documents a single TCR beta chain sequence. This record belongs to a study of memory CD4+ T cells and cytomegalovirus serostatus. From germline, CDR1 is LGHNA and CDR2 YSLEER. The CDR3 has 14 amino acids. Trimming removed 0 bases at V and 9 bases at J, with 14 bases between. Single viable CD3+CD4+CD8-CD45RO+ cells were sorted as the memory CD4+ T cells. The repertoire was sequenced with immunoSEQ multiplex PCR; TCRdb's copy has only in-frame clones and lacks some. The sample carries approximately 40,000 clones, 76% recorded once. Sequenced: memory CD4+ T cells from blood. The chain carries TRBV4-3 and TRBJ1-1; D gene unclear. The receptor's source is an adult in good health and CMV-seronegative. The CDR3: CASSQDLGIPKAFF. The CDR3 DNA reads TGCGCCAGCAGCCAAGATCTAGGGATCCCGAAAGCTTTCTTT.